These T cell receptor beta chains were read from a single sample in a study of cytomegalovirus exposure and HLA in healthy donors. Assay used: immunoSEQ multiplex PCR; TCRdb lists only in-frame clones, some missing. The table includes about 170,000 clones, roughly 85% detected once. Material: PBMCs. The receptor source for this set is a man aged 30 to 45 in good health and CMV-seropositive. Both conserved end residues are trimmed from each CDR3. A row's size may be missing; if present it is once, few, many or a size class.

CDR3 protein: ASSSRQGQGETQY
J gene: TRBJ2-5
clone size: NA
V gene: TRBV7-2

CDR3 protein: ASSLMGRDSNQPQH
J gene: TRBJ1-5
clone size: NA
V gene: TRBV28

CDR3 protein: ASQGWGGHNEQF
J gene: TRBJ2-1
clone size: NA
V gene: TRBV28

CDR3 protein: ASSIRFAQGALGYT
J gene: TRBJ1-2
clone size: NA
V gene: TRBV21-1

CDR3 protein: ASSIDLEVPQETQY
J gene: TRBJ2-5
clone size: NA
V gene: TRBV19

CDR3 protein: ASSPQGPGGAF
J gene: TRBJ1-1
clone size: NA
V gene: TRBV19

CDR3 protein: ASSQGRARGTYGYT
J gene: TRBJ1-2
clone size: NA
V gene: TRBV4-1

CDR3 protein: ASSFARVTDTQY
J gene: TRBJ2-3
clone size: NA
V gene: TRBV7-2

CDR3 protein: ASSLGLGAGVFVDTQY
J gene: TRBJ2-3
clone size: NA
V gene: TRBV7-9

CDR3 protein: ASSVDGNTEAF
J gene: TRBJ1-1
clone size: once
V gene: TRBV9

CDR3 protein: ASSQGTGGGGANVLT
J gene: TRBJ2-6
clone size: NA
V gene: TRBV5-1

CDR3 protein: ASSTLQLAGGSPSYEQY
J gene: TRBJ2-7
clone size: NA
V gene: TRBV21-1

CDR3 protein: ASSFDSTVQY
J gene: TRBJ2-7
clone size: NA
V gene: TRBV7-9

CDR3 protein: SVETGGAEYSEQF
J gene: TRBJ2-1
clone size: NA
V gene: TRBV29-1

CDR3 protein: ASSPLAGGPDTQY
J gene: TRBJ2-3
clone size: NA
V gene: TRBV19

CDR3 protein: ASSRGLAGTQY
J gene: TRBJ2-5
clone size: once
V gene: TRBV19

CDR3 protein: ASSLSRTGSDNEQF
J gene: TRBJ2-1
clone size: NA
V gene: TRBV7-9

CDR3 protein: ASSPPAGGPHEQF
J gene: TRBJ2-1
clone size: NA
V gene: TRBV5-4

CDR3 protein: ASSSPGQGTDTQY
J gene: TRBJ2-3
clone size: NA
V gene: TRBV27

CDR3 protein: ASSEAGQGVAWAF
J gene: TRBJ1-1
clone size: few
V gene: TRBV2

CDR3 protein: ASSPDPGQGAGETEAF
J gene: TRBJ1-1
clone size: once
V gene: TRBV5-1

CDR3 protein: ASSLIGTSGNEQY
J gene: TRBJ2-7
clone size: NA
V gene: TRBV18

CDR3 protein: ASSLALSSYNEQF
J gene: TRBJ2-1
clone size: NA
V gene: TRBV7-9

CDR3 protein: ARGGGSYGYT
J gene: TRBJ1-2
clone size: NA
V gene: TRBV2

CDR3 protein: ASSQGLNYNEQF
J gene: TRBJ2-1
clone size: NA
V gene: TRBV4-1

CDR3 protein: ASSVELSSYNSPLH
J gene: TRBJ1-6
clone size: NA
V gene: TRBV5-1

CDR3 protein: ASSLEPYSGTEAF
J gene: TRBJ1-1
clone size: NA
V gene: TRBV5-1

CDR3 protein: AWSRQGNTEAF
J gene: TRBJ1-1
clone size: NA
V gene: TRBV30